One and the same sample provided the 2 T cell receptor beta chains below, sequenced in a study of blood T cell repertoires in COVID-19 (TCRdb year 2020). The library came from the immunoSEQ multiplex PCR assay. TCRdb's version of the immuneACCESS table is confined to in-frame rearrangements and falls short of the full clone set. An unresolved V gene accounts for under half of the shortfall where checked; the remainder is of unknown origin. Here the sample has 450,000 to 500,000 clones; approximately 85% occur a single time. The top ten hold 3% to 3.5% of the sample. Sequencing input: peripheral blood. Receptor source: a human donor in a cohort sampled during active COVID-19.

The genes are TRBV7-9 and TRBJ2-3; D might be TRBD2 (6 bases). Trimming stripped 5 bases from V and 4 bases from J, with 19 bases between. Germline assignment: CDR1 SEHNR and CDR2 FQNEAQ (reference sequence). The CDR3 covers 16 residues. This chain's CDR3 is CASSPGVLAGPDTQYF. CDR3 sequence (DNA): TGTGCCAGCAGCCCGGGGGTACTAGCAGGGCCAGATACGCAGTATTTT.

The chain couples TRBV5-1 to TRBJ2-7; 11 bases align to TRBD1. V lost 0 bases to trimming and J lost 10 bases; unmatched junction nucleotides: 9. CDR3 length equals 15 residues. The germline V gene encodes CDR1 SGHRS and CDR2 YFSETQ. The CDR3 sequence is CASSLAGDRGENQYF. The CDR3 DNA reads as TGCGCCAGCAGCTTGGCCGGGGACAGGGGGGAAAATCAGTACTTC.